A selection of T cell receptor beta chains follows, all from one sample in a study of cytomegalovirus exposure and HLA in healthy donors. Only in-frame clones appear in the TCRdb table, and some are missing; sequencing was by immunoSEQ multiplex PCR. The table lists over 80,000 clones, 70% to 75% of them singletons. The specimen sequenced was PBMCs. The source is a man aged 35 to 55 in good health and CMV-seronegative. Each CDR3 is given with its conserved first and last residue. Each record gives: V gene, clone size, J gene, D gene, CDR3 DNA, CDR3 protein. A D gene is named only where the DNA matches it firmly. A clone size is listed for some rows: how often the clone was seen (once, few, many), or a class if it is expanded.

TRBV2	NA	TRBJ1-1	NA	TGTGCCAGCAGTGACCAGTGGAACACTGAAGCTTTCTTT	CASSDQWNTEAFF
TRBV29-1	NA	TRBJ2-7	TRBD1	TGCAGCGTCCATGGACAGGGGGAGCAGTACTTC	CSVHGQGEQYF
TRBV5-4	NA	TRBJ1-2	TRBD1	TGTGCCAGCAGCCTTCCCGGGACAGATGGCTACACCTTC	CASSLPGTDGYTF
TRBV9	NA	TRBJ2-5	TRBD1	TGTGCCAGCAGCTGGTCCGGGACAGGGAAAGAGACCCAGTACTTC	CASSWSGTGKETQYF
TRBV13	NA	TRBJ2-1	TRBD2	TGTGCCAGCAGCTTTCGACTAGCGGGTACCTACAATGAGCAGTTCTTC	CASSFRLAGTYNEQFF
TRBV7-3	few	TRBJ2-7	TRBD1	TGTGCCAGCAGCTTAGCGACAGGGTACGAGCAGTACTTC	CASSLATGYEQYF
TRBV2	NA	TRBJ2-3	TRBD1	TGTGCCAGCAGTCTTCGACAGGGCGGCACAGATACGCAGTATTTT	CASSLRQGGTDTQYF
TRBV6-5	NA	TRBJ2-3	TRBD2	TGTGCCAGCAGTTCCCAGACTAGCGGGGACGCAGATACGCAGTATTTT	CASSSQTSGDADTQYF
TRBV2	NA	TRBJ1-2	NA	TGTGCCAGCAGGACAGGCCTATGGGGGTATGGCTACACCTTC	CASRTGLWGYGYTF
TRBV10-3	NA	TRBJ1-1	NA	TGTGCCATCACGCAACCGGGGGGTAGGAACACTGAAGCTTTCTTT	CAITQPGGRNTEAFF
TRBV5-1	NA	TRBJ1-1	NA	TGCGCCAGCAGCTTGGACAGCTCCTTGAGCACTGAAGCTTTCTTT	CASSLDSSLSTEAFF
TRBV10-3	NA	TRBJ2-7	TRBD1	TGTGCCATCAGCAGGACAGGGAGCTCCTACGAGCAGTACTTC	CAISRTGSSYEQYF
TRBV7-2	few	TRBJ2-7	TRBD1	TGTGCCAGCAGCTTAGCCTTCAGGGGACAGGGTTTCTTCTACGAGCAGTACTTC	CASSLAFRGQGFFYEQYF
TRBV19	NA	TRBJ1-5	TRBD1	TGTGCCAGTAGTATAGTAGGGGGCGTGGATCAGCCCCAGCATTTT	CASSIVGGVDQPQHF
TRBV4-1	once	TRBJ2-1	TRBD2	TGCGCCAGCAGCTTACTAGCGACCCCTTACAATGAGCAGTTCTTC	CASSLLATPYNEQFF
TRBV7-2	once	TRBJ2-5	NA	TGTGCCAGCAGCGGGCAGCAGGGCAGGGGGTACTTC	CASSGQQGRGYF
TRBV7-2	NA	TRBJ2-3	TRBD2	TGTGCCAGCAGCTTAGCGGGGAGCGGGGACACAGATACGCAGTATTTT	CASSLAGSGDTDTQYF
TRBV15	NA	TRBJ2-5	NA	TGTGCCACCAGCAGAGACCGAGAGACCCAGTACTTC	CATSRDRETQYF
TRBV2	NA	TRBJ2-5	TRBD1	TGTGCCAGCAGAGACAGGGAGCAAGAGACCCAGTACTTC	CASRDREQETQYF
TRBV4-1	NA	TRBJ2-3	NA	TGCGCCAGCAGCCAAGCGGTAGCAGAAAGGAATACGCAGTATTTT	CASSQAVAERNTQYF
TRBV28	few	TRBJ2-1	TRBD2	TGTGCCAGCAGTTTCATAGCGGGGAGCTCCTACAATGAGCAGTTCTTC	CASSFIAGSSYNEQFF
TRBV10-3	few	TRBJ1-2	TRBD1	TGTGCCATCAGTGAGGACAGGGGCTATGGCTACACCTTC	CAISEDRGYGYTF
TRBV5-1	NA	TRBJ2-3	NA	TGCGCCAGCAGTCGGGGGACGGTCGCGTCCGATACGCAGTATTTT	CASSRGTVASDTQYF
TRBV2	few	TRBJ2-1	TRBD1	TGTGCCAGCAGTCCGGGACAGACTAACAATGAGCAGTTCTTC	CASSPGQTNNEQFF
TRBV5-1	once	TRBJ2-4	NA	TGCGCCAGCAGCCCCCTAGATCTTGGTGGAAACATTCAGTACTTC	CASSPLDLGGNIQYF